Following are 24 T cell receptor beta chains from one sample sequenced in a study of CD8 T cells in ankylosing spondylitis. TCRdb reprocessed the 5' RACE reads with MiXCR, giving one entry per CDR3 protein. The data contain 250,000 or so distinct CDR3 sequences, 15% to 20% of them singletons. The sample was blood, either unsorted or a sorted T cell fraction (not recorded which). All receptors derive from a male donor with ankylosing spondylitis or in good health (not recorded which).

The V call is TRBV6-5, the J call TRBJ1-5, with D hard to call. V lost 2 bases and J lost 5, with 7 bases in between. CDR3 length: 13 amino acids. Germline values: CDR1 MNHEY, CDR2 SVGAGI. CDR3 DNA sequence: TGTGCCAGCAGTTACAGGCCCTATCAGCCCCAGCATTTT. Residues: CASSYRPYQPQHF.

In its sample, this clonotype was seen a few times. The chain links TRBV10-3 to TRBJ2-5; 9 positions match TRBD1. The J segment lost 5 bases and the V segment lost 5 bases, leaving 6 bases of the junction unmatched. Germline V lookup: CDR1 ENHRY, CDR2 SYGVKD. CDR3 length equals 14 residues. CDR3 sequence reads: CAISTKQGAETQYF. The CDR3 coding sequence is TGTGCCATCAGTACCAAACAGGGGGCTGAGACCCAGTACTTC.

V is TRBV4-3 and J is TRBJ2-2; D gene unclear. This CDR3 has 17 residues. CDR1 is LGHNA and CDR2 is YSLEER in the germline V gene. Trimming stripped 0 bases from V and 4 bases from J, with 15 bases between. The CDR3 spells CASSQDLGKISTGELFF. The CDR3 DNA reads TGCGCCAGCAGCCAAGATTTGGGGAAAATCAGCACCGGGGAGCTGTTTTTT.

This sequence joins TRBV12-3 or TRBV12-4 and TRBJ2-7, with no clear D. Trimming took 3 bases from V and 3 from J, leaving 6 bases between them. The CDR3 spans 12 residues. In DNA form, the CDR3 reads TGTGCCAGCAGTTTTGTAGGCTACGAGCAGTACTTC. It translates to CASSFVGYEQYF.

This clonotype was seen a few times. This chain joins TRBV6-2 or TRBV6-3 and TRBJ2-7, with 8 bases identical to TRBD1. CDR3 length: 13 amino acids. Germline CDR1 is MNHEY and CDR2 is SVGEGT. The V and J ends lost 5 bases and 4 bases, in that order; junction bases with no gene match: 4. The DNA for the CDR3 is TGTGCCAGCAGTGCGGACAGGGAATACGAGCAGTACTTC. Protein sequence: CASSADREYEQYF.

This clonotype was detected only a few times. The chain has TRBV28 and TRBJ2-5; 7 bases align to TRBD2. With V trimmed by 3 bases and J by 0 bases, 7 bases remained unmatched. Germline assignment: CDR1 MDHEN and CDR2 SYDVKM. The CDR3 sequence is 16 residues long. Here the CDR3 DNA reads TGTGCCAGCAGTTTTATCGCCGGACTAGACCAAGAGACCCAGTACTTC. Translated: CASSFIAGLDQETQYF.

The CDR3 DNA reads as TGTGCCAGCAGTTGGGGCGGGCTCACCTACAATGAGCAGTTCTTC. Protein sequence: CASSWGGLTYNEQFF. The chain links TRBV27 to TRBJ2-1, with D tentatively TRBD1 or TRBD2 (5 bases each). This CDR3 spans 15 amino acids. The germline gives CDR1 MNHEY, CDR2 SMNVEV (reference sequence). Trimming took off 4 bases at V and 2 bases at J, with 12 bases between the two ends.

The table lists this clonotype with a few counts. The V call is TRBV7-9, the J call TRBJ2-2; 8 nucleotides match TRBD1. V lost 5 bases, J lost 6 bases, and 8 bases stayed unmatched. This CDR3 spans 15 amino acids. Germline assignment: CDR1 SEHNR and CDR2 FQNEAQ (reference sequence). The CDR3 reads CASSQPGGAAGELFF. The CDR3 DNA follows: TGTGCCAGCAGCCAACCAGGGGGCGCCGCCGGGGAGCTGTTTTTT. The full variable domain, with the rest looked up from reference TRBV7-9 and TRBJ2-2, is DTGVSQNPRHKITKRGQNVTFRCDPISEHNRLYWYRQTLGQGPEFLTYFQNEAQLEKSRLLSDRFSAERPKGSFSTLEIQRTEQGDSAMYLCASSQPGGAAGELFFGEGSRLTVL.

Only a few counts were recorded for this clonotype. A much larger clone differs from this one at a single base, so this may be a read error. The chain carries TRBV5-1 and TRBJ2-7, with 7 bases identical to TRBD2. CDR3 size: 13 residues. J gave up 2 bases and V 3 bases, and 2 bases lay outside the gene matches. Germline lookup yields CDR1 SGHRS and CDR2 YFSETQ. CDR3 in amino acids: CASSYGLAYEQYF. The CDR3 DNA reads TGCGCCAGCAGCTATGGACTAGCCTACGAGCAGTACTTC.

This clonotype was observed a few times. The CDR3 DNA is TGCGCCAGCAGCCAAGAACCATTTGGGCAGAGCGCGACCTACGAGCAGTACTTC. Translation: CASSQEPFGQSATYEQYF. J is TRBJ2-7 and V is TRBV4-1; D not resolved. The CDR3 is 18 residues long. Germline V gene data show CDR1 as MGHRA and CDR2 as YSYEKL. The V gene lost 0 bases and the J gene lost 2 bases, with 20 bases spanning the gap.

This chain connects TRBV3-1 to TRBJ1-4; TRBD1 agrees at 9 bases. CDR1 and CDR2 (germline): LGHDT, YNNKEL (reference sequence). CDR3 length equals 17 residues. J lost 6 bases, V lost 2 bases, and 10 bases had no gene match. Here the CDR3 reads CASSQMGTGYDDEKLFF. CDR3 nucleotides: TGTGCCAGCAGCCAAATGGGGACAGGGTACGACGATGAAAAACTGTTTTTT. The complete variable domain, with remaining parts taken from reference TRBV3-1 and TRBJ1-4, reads DTAVSQTPKYLVTQMGNDKSIKCEQNLGHDTMYWYKQDSKKFLKIMFSYNNKELIINETVPNRFSPKSPDKAHLNLHINSLELGDSAVYFCASSQMGTGYDDEKLFFGSGTQLSVL.

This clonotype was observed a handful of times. CDR3 coding DNA: TGCAGCGTTGAAGTGGGGATAAGGGGCGGTGAGCAGTTCTTC. This encodes CSVEVGIRGGEQFF. The chain employs TRBV29-1 and TRBJ2-1; D might be TRBD1 (5 bases). The germline V gene has CDR1 SQVTM and CDR2 ANQGSEA. The CDR3 covers 14 residues. V was shortened by 1 base and J by 9 bases, with 16 bases between the two germline ends.

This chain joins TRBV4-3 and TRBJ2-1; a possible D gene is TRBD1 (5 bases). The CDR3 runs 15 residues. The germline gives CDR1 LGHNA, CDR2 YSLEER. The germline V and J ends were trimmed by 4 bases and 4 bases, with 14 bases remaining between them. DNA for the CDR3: TGCGCCAGCAGCCCGGCGGACAAGATATACAATGAGCAGTTCTTC. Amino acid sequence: CASSPADKIYNEQFF.

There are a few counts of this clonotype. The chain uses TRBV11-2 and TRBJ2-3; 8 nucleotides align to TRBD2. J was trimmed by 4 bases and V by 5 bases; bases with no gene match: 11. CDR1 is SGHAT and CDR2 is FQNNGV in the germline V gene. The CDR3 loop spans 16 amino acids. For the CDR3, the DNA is TGTGCCAGCAGCCTGACCCGATCAGCGGGAGCAGATACGCAGTATTTT. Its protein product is CASSLTRSAGADTQYF.

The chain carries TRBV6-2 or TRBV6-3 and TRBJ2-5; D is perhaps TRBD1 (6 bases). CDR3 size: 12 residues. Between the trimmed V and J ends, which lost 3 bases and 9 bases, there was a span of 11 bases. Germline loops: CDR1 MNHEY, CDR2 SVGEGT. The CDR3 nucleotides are TGTGCCAGCAGTTATCCCCAGGGGCCCCAGTACTTC. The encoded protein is CASSYPQGPQYF.

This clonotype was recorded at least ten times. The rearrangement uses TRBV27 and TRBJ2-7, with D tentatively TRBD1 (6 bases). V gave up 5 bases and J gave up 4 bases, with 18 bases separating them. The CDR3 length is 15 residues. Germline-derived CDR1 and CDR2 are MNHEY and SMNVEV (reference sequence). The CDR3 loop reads CASSPGTQGWYEQYF. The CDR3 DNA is TGTGCCAGCAGTCCCGGGACCCAGGGGTGGTACGAGCAGTACTTC.

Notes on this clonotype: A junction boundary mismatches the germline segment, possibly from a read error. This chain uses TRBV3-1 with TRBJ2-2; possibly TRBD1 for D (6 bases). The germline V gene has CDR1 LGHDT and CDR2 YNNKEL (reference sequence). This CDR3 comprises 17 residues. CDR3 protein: CASSQVAGASNTAELFF. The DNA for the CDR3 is TGTGCCAGCAGCCAAGTTGCAGGGGCTTCGAACACCGCGGAGCTGTTTTTT. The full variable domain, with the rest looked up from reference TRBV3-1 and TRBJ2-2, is DTAVSQTPKYLVTQMGNDKSIKCEQNLGHDTMYWYKQDSKKFLKIMFSYNNKELIINETVPNRFSPKSPDKAHLNLHINSLELGDSAVYFCASSQVAGASNTAELFFGEGSRLTVL.

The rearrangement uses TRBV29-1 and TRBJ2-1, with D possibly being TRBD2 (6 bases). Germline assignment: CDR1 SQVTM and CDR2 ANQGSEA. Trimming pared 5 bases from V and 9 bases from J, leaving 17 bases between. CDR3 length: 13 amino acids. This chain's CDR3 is CSVPGGVVPEQFF. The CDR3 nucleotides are TGCAGCGTTCCCGGGGGAGTGGTCCCTGAGCAGTTCTTC.

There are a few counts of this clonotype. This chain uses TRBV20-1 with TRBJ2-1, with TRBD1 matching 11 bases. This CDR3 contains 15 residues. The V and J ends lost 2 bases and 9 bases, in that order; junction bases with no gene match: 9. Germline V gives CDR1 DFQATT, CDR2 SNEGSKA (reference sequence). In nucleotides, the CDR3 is TGCAGTGCTAGACTCCGGGACAGGGGGTCGGTTGAGCAGTTCTTC. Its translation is CSARLRDRGSVEQFF.

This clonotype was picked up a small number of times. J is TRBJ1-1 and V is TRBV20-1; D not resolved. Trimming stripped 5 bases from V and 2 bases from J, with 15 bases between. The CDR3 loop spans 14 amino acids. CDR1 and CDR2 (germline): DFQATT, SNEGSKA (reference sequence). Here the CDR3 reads CSAPTPPANTEAFF. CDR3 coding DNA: TGCAGTGCTCCTACCCCTCCGGCTAACACTGAAGCTTTCTTT.

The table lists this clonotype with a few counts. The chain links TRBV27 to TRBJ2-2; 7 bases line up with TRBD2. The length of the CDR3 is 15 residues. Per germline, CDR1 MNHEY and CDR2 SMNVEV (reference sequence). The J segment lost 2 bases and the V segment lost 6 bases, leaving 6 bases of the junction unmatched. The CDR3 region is CASSLLAHNTGELFF. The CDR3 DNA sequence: TGTGCCAGCAGCCTACTAGCGCACAACACCGGGGAGCTGTTTTTT.

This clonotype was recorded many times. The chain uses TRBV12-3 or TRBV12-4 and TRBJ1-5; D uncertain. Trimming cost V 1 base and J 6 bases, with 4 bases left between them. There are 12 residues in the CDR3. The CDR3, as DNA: TGTGCCAGCAGTTTAGGAGTTCAGCCCCAGCATTTT. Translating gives CASSLGVQPQHF.

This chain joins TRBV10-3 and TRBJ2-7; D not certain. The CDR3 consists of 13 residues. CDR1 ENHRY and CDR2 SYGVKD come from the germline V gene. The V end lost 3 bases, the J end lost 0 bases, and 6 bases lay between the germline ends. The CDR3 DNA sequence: TGTGCCATCAGTGACCCGAGCTCCTACGAGCAGTACTTC. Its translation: CAISDPSSYEQYF.

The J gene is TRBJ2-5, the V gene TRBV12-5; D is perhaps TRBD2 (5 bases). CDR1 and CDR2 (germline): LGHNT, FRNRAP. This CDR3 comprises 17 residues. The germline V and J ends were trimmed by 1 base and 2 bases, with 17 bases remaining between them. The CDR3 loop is CASGLGLGEGSQETQYF. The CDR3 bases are TGTGCTAGTGGTTTGGGATTGGGCGAGGGCAGTCAAGAGACCCAGTACTTC.